This TCR beta chain was recorded in a study of Ad26.COV2.S vaccination and SARS-CoV-2 variants. On this clone: What it recognizes is unknown.

TCRdb's copy holds only in-frame clones and misses some; the assay was immunoSEQ multiplex PCR. The table records 300,000 to 450,000 clones, around 90% of them present only once. Germline V gene sequence: CDR1 DFQATT, CDR2 SNEGSKA (reference sequence). Trimming left V 8 bases short and J 7 bases short, with 14 bases between. The CDR3 length is 11 residues. Regarding the study as a whole: Vaccinees and placebo recipients showed similar non-spike TCR breadth. Spike-specific CD8+ and CD4+ T cell responses reportedly showed substantial breadth after vaccination. While placebo recipients had lower spike-specific TCR breadth, vaccine recipients had more. Measures of TCR breadth and depth may have fallen short of total T cell responses.

The origin of this receptor is a human donor who had recovered from COVID-19. V gene TRBV20-1 combines with J gene TRBJ1-2, with D unresolved. The sequenced sample was peripheral blood, obtained after recovery from COVID-19. CDR3: CSTLRVAGYTF. The CDR3, as DNA: TGCAGTACCCTAAGGGTTGCTGGCTACACCTTC.